Detailed here is one TCR beta chain. Its antigen is not identified. The table came from immunoSEQ multiplex PCR; TCRdb's copy has only in-frame clones and leaves some out. The profile shows 81,000 or so clones, over 75% of them singletons. Germline V gene lookup returns CDR1 SGHNT and CDR2 YYREEE (reference sequence). V lost 1 base and J lost 4, with 11 bases in between. The CDR3 runs 15 residues. The data are from a study of radiotherapy plus CTLA-4 blockade in lung cancer. About the study: Across the patients, objective responses occurred in approximately 17%, and disease control in 30% to 40%. Points from the study as a whole: Dynamics of early blood T cell clones, together with interferon-beta, were reportedly the best predictors of response. Blood saw expansion of tumor-derived TCR clones after radiotherapy plus ipilimumab.

The chain recombines TRBV5-4 with TRBJ2-2; D remains ambiguous. This clonotype was obtained from a human donor with non-small cell lung cancer that progressed on radiotherapy plus ipilimumab. The sample consisted of peripheral blood, taken from a patient treated with radiotherapy plus ipilimumab. CDR3 coding DNA: TGTGCCAGCAGCTTGTTTGGTCCCAGCACCGGGGAGCTGTTTTTT. Protein product: CASSLFGPSTGELFF.